Listed here are 8 T cell receptor beta chains from one sample, sequenced in a study of cytomegalovirus exposure and HLA in healthy donors. The PCR had 60 Vbeta and 13 Jbeta primers. The method was immunoSEQ multiplex PCR; TCRdb's version includes in-frame clones alone and lacks a portion of them. The sample lists approximately 87,000 clones; 84% were seen once. Sample: PBMCs. These receptors all come from a woman between 18 and 29 years old in good health and CMV-seropositive.

The chain combines TRBV5-6 with TRBJ2-5; weak D call: TRBD1 (5 bases). CDR3 length: 14 amino acids. V was shortened by 6 bases and J by 2 bases, with 14 bases between the two germline ends. Germline V gives CDR1 SGHDT, CDR2 YYEEEE. The CDR3 sequence: CASTGGATQETQYF. In nucleotides, the CDR3 is TGTGCCAGCACCGGTGGGGCGACTCAAGAGACCCAGTACTTC. Supplemented by reference TRBV5-6 and TRBJ2-5, the full variable domain reads DAGVTQSPTHLIKTRGQQVTLRCSPKSGHDTVSWYQQALGQGPQFIFQYYEEEERQRGNFPDRFSGHQFPNYSSELNVNALLLGDSALYLCASTGGATQETQYFGPGTRLLVL.

This sequence joins TRBV7-6 and TRBJ2-3; unclear D gene. The length of the CDR3 is 13 residues. V lost 8 bases to trimming and J lost 4 bases, with 13 bases between them. In germline, CDR1 is SGHVS, CDR2 FNYEAQ. CDR3 region: CASRPGLADTQYF. The DNA for the CDR3 is TGTGCCAGCCGACCCGGGTTGGCAGATACGCAGTATTTT.

The chain is built from TRBV11-2 and TRBJ1-1; no definite D call. Germline lookup yields CDR1 SGHAT and CDR2 FQNNGV. V was shortened by 0 bases and J by 10 bases, with 15 bases between the two germline ends. CDR3 length: 14 residues. Here the CDR3 DNA reads TGTGCCAGCAGCTTAGATCTGGGAGAAGGGCGAGCTTTCTTT. The encoded protein is CASSLDLGEGRAFF.

The chain employs TRBV7-8 and TRBJ1-5; D is unclear. Germline V gene lookup returns CDR1 SGHVS and CDR2 FQNEAQ. V was clipped by 1 base and J by 0 bases, with 10 bases between them. This CDR3 has 16 amino acids. The CDR3 nucleotides are TGTGCCAGCAGCTTAGGGGCAGGCTATAGCAATCAGCCCCAGCATTTT. Protein: CASSLGAGYSNQPQHF.

The chain has TRBV28 and TRBJ2-1; 10 nucleotides match TRBD2. Germline CDR1 MDHEN, CDR2 SYDVKM. J was trimmed by 13 bases and V by 1 base; bases with no gene match: 16. The CDR3 consists of 17 residues. The CDR3 nucleotides are TGTGCCAGCAGTTTATCATCGTCCGCGCTAGCGGGGGTGATCCAGTTCTTC. It encodes CASSLSSSALAGVIQFF.

The J gene is TRBJ2-1, the V gene TRBV4-2; 9 bases are shared with TRBD2. This CDR3 is built from 16 residues. Germline V gene data show CDR1 as LGHNA and CDR2 as YNFKEQ. V lost 0 bases, J lost 9 bases, and 9 bases stayed unmatched. CDR3 DNA: TGTGCCAGCAGCCAAGAGGATGCGGGGGGGGCGGGTGAGCAGTTCTTC. This encodes CASSQEDAGGAGEQFF.

The V and J genes are TRBV5-1 and TRBJ1-6, with unresolved D. The CDR3 contains 15 residues. Germline CDR1 SGHRS, CDR2 YFSETQ. The germline V and J ends were trimmed by 1 base and 3 bases, with 8 bases remaining between them. CDR3 protein: CASSLSQFYNSPLHF. The CDR3 nucleotides are TGCGCCAGCAGCTTGAGTCAGTTCTATAATTCACCCCTCCACTTT.

The chain joins TRBV5-6 to TRBJ2-4, with TRBD2 identical over 7 bases. This CDR3 region has 15 residues. The germline V gene has CDR1 SGHDT and CDR2 YYEEEE. J was trimmed by 3 bases and V by 1 base; bases with no gene match: 4. In nucleotides, the CDR3 is TGTGCCAGCAGCTTGTGGGGGGGAGTCAAAAACATTCAGTACTTC. This gives the protein CASSLWGGVKNIQYF.